A single sample gave rise to the 15 T cell receptor beta chains below, sequenced in a study of memory CD4+ T cells and cytomegalovirus serostatus. The sort gate was single viable CD3+CD4+CD8-CD45RO+ cells for memory CD4+ T cells. Repertoires were generated with immunoSEQ multiplex PCR, while TCRdb's copy carries only in-frame clones and drops some. The sample lists tens of thousands of clones, around three quarters occurring once. The sample comprised memory CD4+ T cells from blood. These receptors were taken from an adult in good health and CMV-seronegative.

This chain links TRBV12-5 with TRBJ1-1, with D uncertain. The CDR3 totals 14 residues. Trimming pared 3 bases from V and 6 bases from J, leaving 14 bases between. Germline CDR1 is LGHNT and CDR2 is FRNRAP. This chain's CDR3 is CASGLGRVSPEAFF. CDR3 sequence (DNA): TGTGCTAGTGGTTTAGGTCGGGTCAGTCCTGAAGCTTTCTTT.

The gene calls are TRBV5-1 and TRBJ2-7; a weak D match, TRBD2 (6 bases). The CDR3 contains 16 residues. The germline V gene has CDR1 SGHRS and CDR2 YFSETQ. Deletions cut 4 bases from V and 2 bases from J, with 19 bases between. CDR3 bases: TGCGCCAGCAGCCTGGGGACTTACCAGGATGCCTACGAGCAGTACTTC. Protein: CASSLGTYQDAYEQYF.

This chain links TRBV16 with TRBJ1-5; a weak D match, TRBD1 (5 bases). V was pared by 0 bases and J by 6 bases, with 15 bases between. This CDR3 is built from 16 residues. The V gene's germline CDR1 is KGHSY and CDR2 FQNENV. The CDR3 DNA sequence: TGTGCCAGCAGCCAATCTCAGGGCGGTTGGGGTCAGCCCCAGCATTTT. Protein sequence: CASSQSQGGWGQPQHF.

The V call is TRBV19, the J call TRBJ1-2; D remains ambiguous. Germline V gives CDR1 LNHDA, CDR2 SQIVND (reference sequence). The CDR3 is 14 amino acids. V was cut by 3 bases and J by 0 bases, with 8 bases left in between. The CDR3 sequence is CASSIQAANYGYTF. For the CDR3, the DNA is TGTGCCAGTAGTATCCAGGCCGCTAACTATGGCTACACCTTC.

The chain is built from TRBV9 and TRBJ2-1, with a possible D match to TRBD2 (6 bases). Looked up from germline, CDR1 is SGDLS and CDR2 is YYNGEE. V was cut by 1 base and J by 5 bases, with 10 bases left in between. This CDR3 region has 14 residues. CDR3 residues: CASSVIGGDNEQFF. The CDR3 DNA sequence: TGTGCCAGCAGCGTAATCGGCGGGGACAATGAGCAGTTCTTC. The complete variable domain, with remaining parts taken from reference TRBV9 and TRBJ2-1, reads DSGVTQTPKHLITATGQRVTLRCSPRSGDLSVYWYQQSLDQGLQFLIQYYNGEERAKGNILERFSAQQFPDLHSELNLSSLELGDSALYFCASSVIGGDNEQFFGPGTRLTVL.

The chain couples TRBV4-2 to TRBJ2-2; the D gene is possibly TRBD2 (7 bases). The CDR3 covers 19 residues. V was pared by 3 bases and J by 2 bases, with 22 bases between. Germline loops: CDR1 LGHNA, CDR2 YNFKEQ. CDR3 nucleotides: TGTGCCAGCAGCCACGAGAGGGGGTTAGGAGCGGGAAACACCGGGGAGCTGTTTTTT. Translation: CASSHERGLGAGNTGELFF.

The chain recombines TRBV6-5 with TRBJ1-5; D gene ambiguous. Germline CDR1 reads MNHEY; CDR2 reads SVGAGI. V was cut by 8 bases and J by 3 bases, with 17 bases left in between. This CDR3 has 15 residues. CDR3 residues: CASGYYADTNQPQHF. The CDR3 region has the DNA TGTGCCAGCGGGTATTATGCAGACACCAATCAGCCCCAGCATTTT.

The chain has TRBV6-6 and TRBJ1-1, with D hard to call. Looked up from germline, CDR1 is MNHNY and CDR2 is SVGAGI (reference sequence). This CDR3 is built from 13 residues. V was pared by 0 bases and J by 7 bases, with 9 bases between. The CDR3 coding sequence is TGTGCCAGCAGTTACTCTAGGACGGGTGAAGCTTTCTTT. It codes for CASSYSRTGEAFF.

The V gene is TRBV11-1, the J gene TRBJ2-5, with a tentative D call TRBD2 (6 bases). TRBJ2-7 matches the DNA end more closely, so the J call is doubtful. The V gene's germline CDR1 is SGHAT and CDR2 FQDESV (reference sequence). The CDR3 totals 17 residues. CDR3 sequence reads: CASSLDSSQRAPYEQYF. In nucleotides, the CDR3 is TGTGCCAGCAGCTTAGATTCGTCCCAGCGGGCCCCCTACGAGCAGTACTTC.

The chain joins TRBV5-1 to TRBJ2-7, with D possibly TRBD2 on 5 matching bases. V lost 4 bases and J 12 bases, leaving 20 bases between the germline ends. The CDR3 covers 13 residues. Looked up from germline, CDR1 is SGHRS and CDR2 is YFSETQ. In nucleotides, the CDR3 is TGCGCCAGCAGCGAAGGACTCCCGGCCCCTTCGTACTTC. Protein product: CASSEGLPAPSYF.

The gene calls are TRBV5-1 and TRBJ2-3; 8 bases fit TRBD2. CDR1 is SGHRS and CDR2 is YFSETQ in the germline V gene. This CDR3 contains 15 residues. The V and J ends lost 0 bases and 5 bases, in that order; junction bases with no gene match: 5. The CDR3 region has the DNA TGCGCCAGCAGCTTGGCAGCGGGAGCGGTAGATACGCAGTATTTT. The encoded protein is CASSLAAGAVDTQYF.

This clone was counted between two and nine times. The chain has TRBV9 and TRBJ1-2, with D hard to call. CDR1 and CDR2 (germline): SGDLS, YYNGEE. This CDR3 has 14 residues. Trimming pared 0 bases from V and 4 bases from J, leaving 10 bases between. Here the CDR3 DNA reads TGTGCCAGCAGCGTAGGGGCAGCGATCTATGGCTACACCTTC. This encodes CASSVGAAIYGYTF.

V usage is TRBV5-4 and J usage is TRBJ2-3; no firm D call. Between the trimmed V and J ends, which lost 4 bases and 2 bases, there was a span of 17 bases. Germline V lookup: CDR1 SGHNT, CDR2 YYREEE (reference sequence). The CDR3 extends over 16 amino acids. The CDR3 coding sequence is TGTGCCAGCAGCATCTATCGGGCAAAGTACACAGATACGCAGTATTTT. This codes for CASSIYRAKYTDTQYF. The whole variable domain, remainder taken from reference TRBV5-4 and TRBJ2-3, is ETGVTQSPTHLIKTRGQQVTLRCSSQSGHNTVSWYQQALGQGPQFIFQYYREEENGRGNFPPRFSGLQFPNYSSELNVNALELDDSALYLCASSIYRAKYTDTQYFGPGTRLTVL.

The J gene is TRBJ1-5, the V gene TRBV6-5, with D possibly being TRBD1 (6 bases). The CDR3 runs 16 residues. V was trimmed by 0 bases and J by 2 bases, leaving 11 bases between them. Germline CDR1 reads MNHEY; CDR2 reads SVGAGI. The CDR3 loop reads CASSYSGGGGNQPQHF. In DNA form, the CDR3 reads TGTGCCAGCAGTTACTCAGGAGGGGGTGGCAATCAGCCCCAGCATTTT.

The chain uses TRBV11-3 and TRBJ2-3; weak D call: TRBD1 (7 bases). Germline V CDR1 and CDR2: SGHNT, YENEEA. V gave up 5 bases and J gave up 6 bases, with 27 bases separating them. CDR3 size: 18 residues. The CDR3 here is CASSLGGGGPGGPDTQYF. DNA of the CDR3: TGTGCCAGCAGCCTAGGGGGTGGAGGGCCAGGGGGGCCCGATACGCAGTATTTT.